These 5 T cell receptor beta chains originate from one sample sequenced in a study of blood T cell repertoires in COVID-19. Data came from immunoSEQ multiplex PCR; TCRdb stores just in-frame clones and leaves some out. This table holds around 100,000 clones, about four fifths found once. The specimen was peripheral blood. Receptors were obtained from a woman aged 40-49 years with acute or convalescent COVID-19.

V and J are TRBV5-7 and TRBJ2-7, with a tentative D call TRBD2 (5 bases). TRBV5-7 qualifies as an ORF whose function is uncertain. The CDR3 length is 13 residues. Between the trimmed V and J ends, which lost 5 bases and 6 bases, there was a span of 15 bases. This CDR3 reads CASRRRRGPEQYF. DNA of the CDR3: TGTGCCAGCAGACGACGCCGGGGTCCCGAGCAGTACTTC.

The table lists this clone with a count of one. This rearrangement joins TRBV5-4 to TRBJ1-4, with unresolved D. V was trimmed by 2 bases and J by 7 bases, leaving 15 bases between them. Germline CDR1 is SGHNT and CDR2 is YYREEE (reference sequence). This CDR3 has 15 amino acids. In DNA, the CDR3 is TGTGCCAGCAGCTTCATGGGAGATCTGGGTGAAAAACTGTTTTTT. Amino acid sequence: CASSFMGDLGEKLFF.

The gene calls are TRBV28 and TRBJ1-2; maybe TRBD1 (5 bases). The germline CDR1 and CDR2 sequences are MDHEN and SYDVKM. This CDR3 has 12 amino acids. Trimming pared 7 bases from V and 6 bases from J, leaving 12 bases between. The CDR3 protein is CASTPRGDGYTF. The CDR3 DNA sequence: TGTGCCAGCACCCCCCGGGGGGATGGCTACACCTTC.

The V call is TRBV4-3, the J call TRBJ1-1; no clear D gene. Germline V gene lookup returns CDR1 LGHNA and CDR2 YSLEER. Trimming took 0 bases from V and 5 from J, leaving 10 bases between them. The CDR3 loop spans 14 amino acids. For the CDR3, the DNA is TGCGCCAGCAGCCAAGATCCAACCGGTACTGAAGCTTTCTTT. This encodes CASSQDPTGTEAFF.

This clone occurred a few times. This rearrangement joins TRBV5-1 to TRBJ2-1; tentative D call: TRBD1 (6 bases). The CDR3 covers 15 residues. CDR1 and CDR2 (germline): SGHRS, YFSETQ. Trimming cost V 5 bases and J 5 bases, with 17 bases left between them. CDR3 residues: CASSPGDRPHNEQFF. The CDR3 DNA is TGCGCCAGCAGTCCCGGAGACAGGCCCCACAATGAGCAGTTCTTC.